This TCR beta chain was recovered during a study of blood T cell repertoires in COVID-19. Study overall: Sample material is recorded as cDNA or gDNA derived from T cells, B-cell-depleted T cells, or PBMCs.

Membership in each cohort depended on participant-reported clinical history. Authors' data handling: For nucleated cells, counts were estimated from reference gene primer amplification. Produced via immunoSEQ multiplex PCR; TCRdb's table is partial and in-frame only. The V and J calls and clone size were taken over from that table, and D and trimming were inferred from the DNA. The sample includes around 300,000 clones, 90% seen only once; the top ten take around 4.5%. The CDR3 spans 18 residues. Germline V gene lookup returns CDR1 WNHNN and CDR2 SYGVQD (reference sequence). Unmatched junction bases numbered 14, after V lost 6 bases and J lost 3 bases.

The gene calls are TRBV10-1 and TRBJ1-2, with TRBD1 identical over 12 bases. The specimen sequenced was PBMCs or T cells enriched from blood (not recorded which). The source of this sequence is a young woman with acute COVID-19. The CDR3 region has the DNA TGCGCCAGCAGCCTCAACCGGGACAGGGGGCGTAAAGACTATGGCTACACCTTC. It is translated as CASSLNRDRGRKDYGYTF.